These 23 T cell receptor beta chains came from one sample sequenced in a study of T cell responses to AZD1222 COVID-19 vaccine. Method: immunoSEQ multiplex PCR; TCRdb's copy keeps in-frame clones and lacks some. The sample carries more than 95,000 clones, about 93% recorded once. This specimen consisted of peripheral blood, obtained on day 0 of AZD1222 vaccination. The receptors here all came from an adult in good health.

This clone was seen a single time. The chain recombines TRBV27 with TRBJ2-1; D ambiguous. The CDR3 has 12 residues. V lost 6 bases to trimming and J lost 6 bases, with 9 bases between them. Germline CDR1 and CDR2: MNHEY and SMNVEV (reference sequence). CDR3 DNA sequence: TGTGCCAGCAGCAGTAGAAGCAATGAGCAGTTCTTC. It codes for CASSSRSNEQFF.

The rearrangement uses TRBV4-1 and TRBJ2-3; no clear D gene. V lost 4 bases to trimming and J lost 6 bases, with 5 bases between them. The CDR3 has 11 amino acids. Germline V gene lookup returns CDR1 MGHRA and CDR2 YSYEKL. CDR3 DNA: TGCGCCAGCAGCCTGGGGGATACGCAGTATTTT. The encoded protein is CASSLGDTQYF.

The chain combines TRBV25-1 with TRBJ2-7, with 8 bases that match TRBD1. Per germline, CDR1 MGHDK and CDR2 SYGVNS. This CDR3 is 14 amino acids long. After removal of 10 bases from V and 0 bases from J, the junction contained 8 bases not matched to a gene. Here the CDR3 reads CATTGGTSSYEQYF. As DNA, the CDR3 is TGTGCCACCACAGGGGGAACTAGCTCCTACGAGCAGTACTTC.

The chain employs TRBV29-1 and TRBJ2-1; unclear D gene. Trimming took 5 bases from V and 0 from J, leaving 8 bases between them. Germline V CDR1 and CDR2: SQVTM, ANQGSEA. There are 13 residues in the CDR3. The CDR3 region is CSVRTPSYNEQFF. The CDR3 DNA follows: TGCAGCGTTCGTACTCCCTCCTACAATGAGCAGTTCTTC.

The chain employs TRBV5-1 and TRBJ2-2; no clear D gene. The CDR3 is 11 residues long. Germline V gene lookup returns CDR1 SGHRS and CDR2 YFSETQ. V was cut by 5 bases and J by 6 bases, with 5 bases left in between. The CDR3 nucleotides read TGCGCCAGCAGGGACGCCGGGGAGCTGTTTTTT. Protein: CASRDAGELFF.

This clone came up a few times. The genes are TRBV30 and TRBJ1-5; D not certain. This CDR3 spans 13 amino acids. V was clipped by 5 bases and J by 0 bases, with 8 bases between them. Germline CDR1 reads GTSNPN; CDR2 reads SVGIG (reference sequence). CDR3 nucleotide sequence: TGTGCCTGGGCGGAGGATAGCAATCAGCCCCAGCATTTT. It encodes CAWAEDSNQPQHF.

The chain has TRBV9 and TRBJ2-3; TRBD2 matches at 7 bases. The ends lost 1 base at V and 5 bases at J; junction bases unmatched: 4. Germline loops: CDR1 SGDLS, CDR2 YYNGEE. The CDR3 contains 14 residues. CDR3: CASSVRLAGDTQYF. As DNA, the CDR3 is TGTGCCAGCAGCGTAAGATTAGCGGGAGATACGCAGTATTTT.

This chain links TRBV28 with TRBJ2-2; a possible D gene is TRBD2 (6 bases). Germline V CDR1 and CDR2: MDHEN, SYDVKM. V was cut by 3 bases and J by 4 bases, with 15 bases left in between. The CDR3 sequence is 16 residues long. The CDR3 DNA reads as TGTGCCAGCAGTTTGAGGACGGGAGTCCCCACCGGGGAGCTGTTTTTT. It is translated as CASSLRTGVPTGELFF. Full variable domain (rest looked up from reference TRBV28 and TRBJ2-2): DVKVTQSSRYLVKRTGEKVFLECVQDMDHENMFWYRQDPGLGLRLIYFSYDVKMKEKGDIPEGYSVSREKKERFSLILESASTNQTSMYLCASSLRTGVPTGELFFGEGSRLTVL.

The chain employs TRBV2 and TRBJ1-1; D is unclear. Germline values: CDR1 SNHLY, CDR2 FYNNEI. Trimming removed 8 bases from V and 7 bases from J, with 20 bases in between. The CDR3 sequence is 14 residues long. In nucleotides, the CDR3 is TGTGCCAGCGGCATAGTCGGGAGTCAGAGTGAAGCTTTCTTT. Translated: CASGIVGSQSEAFF.

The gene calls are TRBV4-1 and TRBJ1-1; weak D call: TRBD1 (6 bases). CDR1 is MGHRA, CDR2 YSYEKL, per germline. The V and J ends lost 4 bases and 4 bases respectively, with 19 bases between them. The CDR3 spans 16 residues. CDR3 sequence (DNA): TGCGCCAGCAGCCCCCAAGGGGGGGGCGTCTTCACTGAAGCTTTCTTT. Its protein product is CASSPQGGGVFTEAFF.

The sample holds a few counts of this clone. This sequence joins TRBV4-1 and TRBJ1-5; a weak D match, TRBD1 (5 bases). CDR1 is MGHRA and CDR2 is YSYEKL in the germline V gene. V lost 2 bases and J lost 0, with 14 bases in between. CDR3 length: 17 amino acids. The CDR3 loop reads CASSQKRGSTSNQPQHF. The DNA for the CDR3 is TGCGCCAGCAGCCAAAAGCGGGGCAGTACTAGCAATCAGCCCCAGCATTTT.

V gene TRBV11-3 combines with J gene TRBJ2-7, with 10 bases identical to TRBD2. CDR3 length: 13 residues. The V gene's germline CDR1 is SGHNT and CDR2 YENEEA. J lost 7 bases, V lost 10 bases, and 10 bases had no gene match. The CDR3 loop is CATKREGLEEQYF. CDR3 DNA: TGTGCCACAAAGCGGGAGGGCTTGGAAGAGCAGTACTTC.

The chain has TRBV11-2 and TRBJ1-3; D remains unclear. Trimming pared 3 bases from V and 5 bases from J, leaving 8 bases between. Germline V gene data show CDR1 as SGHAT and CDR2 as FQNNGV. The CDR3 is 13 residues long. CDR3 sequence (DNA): TGTGCCAGCAGCTTTAGTGGGAGAAACACCATATATTTT. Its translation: CASSFSGRNTIYF.

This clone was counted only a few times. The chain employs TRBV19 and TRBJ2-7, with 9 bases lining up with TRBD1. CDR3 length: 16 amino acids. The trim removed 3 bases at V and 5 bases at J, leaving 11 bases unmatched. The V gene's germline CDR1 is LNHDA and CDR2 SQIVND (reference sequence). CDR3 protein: CASSITPGQGSHEQYF. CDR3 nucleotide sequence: TGTGCCAGTAGTATTACACCGGGACAGGGTTCCCACGAGCAGTACTTC.

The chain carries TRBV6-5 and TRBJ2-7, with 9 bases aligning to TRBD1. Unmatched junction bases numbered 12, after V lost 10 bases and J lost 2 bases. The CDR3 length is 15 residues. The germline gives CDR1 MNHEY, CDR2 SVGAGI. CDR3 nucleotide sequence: TGTGCCACCCGAGGACCGGGACAGGGAGCCTACGAGCAGTACTTC. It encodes CATRGPGQGAYEQYF.

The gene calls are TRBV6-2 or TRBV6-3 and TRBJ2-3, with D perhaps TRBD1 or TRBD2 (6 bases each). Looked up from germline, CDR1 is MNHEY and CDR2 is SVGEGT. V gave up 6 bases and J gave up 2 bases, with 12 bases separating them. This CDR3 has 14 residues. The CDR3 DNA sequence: TGTGCCAGCAGCCCCGGGGGCCCCACAGATACGCAGTATTTT. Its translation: CASSPGGPTDTQYF.

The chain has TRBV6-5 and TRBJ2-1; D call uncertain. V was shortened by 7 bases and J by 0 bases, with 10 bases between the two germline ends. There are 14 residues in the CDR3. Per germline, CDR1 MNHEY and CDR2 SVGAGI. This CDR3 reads CASKQQHSYNEQFF. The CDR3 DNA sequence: TGTGCCAGCAAGCAACAACACTCCTACAATGAGCAGTTCTTC.

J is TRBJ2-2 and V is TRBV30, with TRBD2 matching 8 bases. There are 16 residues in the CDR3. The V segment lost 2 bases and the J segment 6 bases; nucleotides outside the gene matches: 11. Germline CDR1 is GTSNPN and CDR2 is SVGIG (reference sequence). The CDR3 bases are TGTGCCTGGAGTAGGGGGACTAGAATTAATCCCGGGGAGCTGTTTTTT. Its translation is CAWSRGTRINPGELFF.

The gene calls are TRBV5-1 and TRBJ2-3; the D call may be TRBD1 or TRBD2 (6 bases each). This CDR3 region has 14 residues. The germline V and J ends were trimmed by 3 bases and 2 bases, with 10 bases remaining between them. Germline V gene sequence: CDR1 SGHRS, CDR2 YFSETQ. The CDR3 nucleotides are TGCGCCAGCAGCTCCGGGGGACACACAGATACGCAGTATTTT. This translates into CASSSGGHTDTQYF.

The CDR3 spells CASSLAVEATDTQYF. For the CDR3, the DNA is TGTGCCAGCAGCTTAGCGGTAGAAGCCACAGATACGCAGTATTTT. The chain is built from TRBV7-2 and TRBJ2-3; D is undetermined. Looked up from germline, CDR1 is SGHTA and CDR2 is FQGNSA. CDR3 length: 15 residues. V was pared by 0 bases and J by 2 bases, with 9 bases between. The entire variable domain, with the rest obtained from reference TRBV7-2 and TRBJ2-3, is as follows: GAGVSQSPSNKVTEKGKDVELRCDPISGHTALYWYRQSLGQGLEFLIYFQGNSAPDKSGLPSDRFSAERTGGSVSTLTIQRTQQEDSAVYLCASSLAVEATDTQYFGPGTRLTVL.

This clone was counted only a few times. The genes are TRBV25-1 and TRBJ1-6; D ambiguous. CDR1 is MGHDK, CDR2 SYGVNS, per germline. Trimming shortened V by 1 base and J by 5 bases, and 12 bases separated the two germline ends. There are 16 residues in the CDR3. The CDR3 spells CASSESSDGHNSPLHF. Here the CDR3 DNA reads TGTGCCAGCAGTGAATCCTCGGACGGTCATAATTCACCCCTCCACTTT.

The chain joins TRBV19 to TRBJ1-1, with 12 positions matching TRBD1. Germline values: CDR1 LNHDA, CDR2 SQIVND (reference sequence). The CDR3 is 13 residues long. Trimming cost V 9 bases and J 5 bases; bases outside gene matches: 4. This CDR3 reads CASGDRGPTEAFF. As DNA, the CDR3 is TGTGCCAGCGGGGACAGGGGGCCGACTGAAGCTTTCTTT.

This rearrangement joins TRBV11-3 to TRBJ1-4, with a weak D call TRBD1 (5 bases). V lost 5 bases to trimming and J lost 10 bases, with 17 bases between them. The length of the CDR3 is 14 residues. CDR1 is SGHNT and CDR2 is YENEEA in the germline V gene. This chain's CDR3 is CASSVRDSLGKLFF. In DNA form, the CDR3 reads TGTGCCAGCAGCGTCCGGGACTCCTTAGGAAAACTGTTTTTT.